The rows below give T cell receptor beta chains drawn from one sample of a study of shared clonotypes between healthy human individuals. Only in-frame clones appear in the TCRdb table, and some are missing; sequencing was by immunoSEQ multiplex PCR. The data contain more than 2 million clones, 90% to 95% of them singletons. The sequencing sample was made of naive CD8+ T cells from PBMCs. These receptors were obtained from a man between 18 and 35 years old in good health. Some clones in this sample may be carry-over from other donors' samples. Both conserved end residues are part of each CDR3. The D gene is left open where the match is weak. Size is omitted from some rows. Given values are once, few, many or a class for expanded clones.

D,J,size,V,CDR3,DNA
TRBD1,TRBJ1-5,once,TRBV4-1,CASSQNSGQGGQPQHF,TGCGCCAGCAGCCAAAATTCAGGACAGGGGGGACAGCCCCAGCATTTT
NA,TRBJ1-1,NA,TRBV14,CASRTSSQGLQGEAFF,TGTGCCAGCAGGACGAGCAGTCAGGGGCTGCAGGGTGAAGCTTTCTTT
TRBD2,TRBJ2-7,NA,TRBV4-1,CASSHIAREGRGYEQYF,TGCGCCAGCAGCCATATCGCGAGGGAGGGGAGAGGATACGAGCAGTACTTC
TRBD2,TRBJ2-5,NA,TRBV7-9,CASSLGPRVGGEETQYF,TGTGCCAGCAGCTTGGGCCCCAGAGTGGGGGGGGAAGAGACCCAGTACTTC
NA,TRBJ2-7,NA,TRBV7-7,CASSPGPYYEQYF,TGTGCCAGCAGCCCGGGACCCTACTACGAGCAGTACTTC
NA,TRBJ2-3,NA,TRBV7-3,CASRGESTDTQYF,TGTGCCAGCAGGGGGGAAAGCACAGATACGCAGTATTTT
TRBD1,TRBJ2-7,NA,TRBV4-1,CASSHGTGAYEQYF,TGCGCCAGCAGTCACGGGACAGGGGCCTACGAGCAGTACTTC
NA,TRBJ1-1,NA,TRBV18,CASSPKPLIRDDRAFF,TGTGCCAGCTCACCAAAGCCTCTCATCAGGGATGATCGAGCTTTCTTT
NA,TRBJ1-5,NA,TRBV4-2,CASSDRTADNQPQHF,TGTGCCAGCAGCGACAGGACGGCGGACAATCAGCCCCAGCATTTT
NA,TRBJ1-4,NA,TRBV2,CASSAGPGEKLFF,TGTGCCAGCAGTGCAGGGCCGGGAGAAAAACTGTTTTTT
NA,TRBJ2-7,once,TRBV19,CASSISGNYEQYF,TGTGCCAGTAGTATTAGCGGAAACTACGAGCAGTACTTC
NA,TRBJ1-1,NA,TRBV27,CASSSLSRNTEAFF,TGTGCCAGCAGTTCCCTGTCAAGGAACACTGAAGCTTTCTTT
TRBD2,TRBJ2-1,once,TRBV29-1,CSVDGLRERDSYNEQFF,TGCAGCGTTGACGGCCTGAGGGAGCGGGACTCCTACAATGAGCAGTTCTTC
NA,TRBJ1-2,NA,TRBV13,CASSQGREPPGYGYTF,TGTGCCAGCAGCCAGGGCCGAGAACCTCCGGGCTATGGCTACACCTTC
TRBD1,TRBJ1-5,NA,TRBV27,CASSSQGAMGQPQHF,TGTGCCAGCAGTTCACAGGGGGCGATGGGTCAGCCCCAGCATTTT
NA,TRBJ2-7,NA,TRBV9,CASSVGSGGYEQYF,TGTGCCAGCAGCGTAGGGAGCGGCGGCTACGAGCAGTACTTC
TRBD1,TRBJ2-7,NA,TRBV5-1,CASSIGQGPFYEQYF,TGCGCCAGCAGCATAGGACAGGGGCCTTTCTACGAGCAGTACTTC
NA,TRBJ1-1,NA,TRBV9,CASSKGTLEAFF,TGTGCCAGCAGCAAAGGGACGCTTGAAGCTTTCTTT
TRBD1,TRBJ2-7,NA,TRBV9,CASSAQGAGGAYEQYF,TGTGCCAGCAGCGCCCAAGGGGCAGGGGGCGCCTACGAGCAGTACTTC
TRBD1,TRBJ1-5,NA,TRBV7-8,CASSYADRVNQPQHF,TGTGCCAGCAGCTACGCCGACAGGGTGAACCAGCCCCAGCATTTT
NA,TRBJ1-2,NA,TRBV27,CASSLRAGASYGYTF,TGTGCCAGCAGTTTAAGAGCAGGGGCGAGCTATGGCTACACCTTC
NA,TRBJ2-7,NA,TRBV4-1,CASSQGPVFEQYF,TGCGCCAGCAGCCAAGGCCCCGTTTTCGAGCAGTACTTC
TRBD2,TRBJ2-7,NA,TRBV9,CASSVGPTSGIYEQYF,TGTGCCAGCAGCGTAGGGCCGACTAGCGGGATCTACGAGCAGTACTTC
NA,TRBJ1-1,NA,TRBV27,CASSLISDGSTEAFF,TGTGCCAGCAGTTTAATATCGGACGGGAGCACTGAAGCTTTCTTT
TRBD1,TRBJ1-1,NA,TRBV6-6,CASSLMTGLNTEAFF,TGTGCCAGCAGTCTCATGACAGGGTTGAACACTGAAGCTTTCTTT
TRBD2,TRBJ2-7,once,TRBV7-8,CASSSGLDDEQYF,TGTGCCAGCAGCTCGGGACTAGACGACGAGCAGTACTTC
NA,TRBJ1-1,NA,TRBV28,CASSPTRGLSTEAFF,TGTGCCAGCAGTCCAACGAGGGGACTGAGCACTGAAGCTTTCTTT
NA,TRBJ1-1,NA,TRBV19,CASGPFEGLNTEAFF,TGTGCCAGTGGACCTTTCGAGGGCCTGAACACTGAAGCTTTCTTT
NA,TRBJ2-7,NA,TRBV7-6,CASSLAATGYEQYF,TGTGCCAGCAGCTTAGCGGCTACCGGCTACGAGCAGTACTTC
TRBD2,TRBJ2-7,NA,TRBV7-2,CASSLLAGGPTYEQYF,TGTGCCAGCAGCTTGCTAGCGGGAGGTCCAACCTACGAGCAGTACTTC
NA,TRBJ1-6,NA,TRBV5-6,CASSLGSAWNSPLHF,TGTGCCAGCAGCTTGGGGTCAGCTTGGAATTCACCCCTCCACTTT
TRBD2,TRBJ2-7,NA,TRBV28,CASSFRLAGDYEQYF,TGTGCCAGCAGTTTTAGACTAGCGGGAGACTACGAGCAGTACTTC
TRBD1,TRBJ1-1,NA,TRBV7-9,CASTPLTGGDGTEAFF,TGTGCCAGCACCCCCCTGACAGGGGGCGACGGCACTGAAGCTTTCTTT
NA,TRBJ1-1,NA,TRBV11-2,CASSFAGTLNTEAFF,TGTGCCAGCAGCTTCGCCGGGACATTGAACACTGAAGCTTTCTTT
TRBD2,TRBJ2-3,NA,TRBV10-1,CASSDPGTSGSDTQYF,TGCGCCAGCAGTGATCCGGGGACTAGCGGATCAGATACGCAGTATTTT
TRBD1,TRBJ2-1,NA,TRBV18,CASSSSDRGRDEQFF,TGTGCCAGCTCATCGAGCGACAGGGGGCGCGATGAGCAGTTCTTC
NA,TRBJ2-5,NA,TRBV15,CATSRDLGLQETQYF,TGTGCCACCAGCAGAGATTTGGGGCTTCAAGAGACCCAGTACTTC
NA,TRBJ2-7,NA,TRBV9,CASSSGTGTFLSDEQYF,TGTGCCAGCAGCTCCGGGACTGGAACTTTCCTGTCCGACGAGCAGTACTTC
TRBD2,TRBJ2-7,NA,TRBV19,CASSILAGEYEQYF,TGTGCCAGTAGTATTTTAGCGGGAGAGTACGAGCAGTACTTC
NA,TRBJ2-5,NA,TRBV4-1,CASSQKRGGGQETQYF,TGCGCCAGCAGCCAAAAAAGAGGGGGTGGGCAAGAGACCCAGTACTTC
TRBD2,TRBJ2-7,NA,TRBV5-6,CASSRGLVNEQYF,TGTGCCAGCAGCCGCGGACTAGTAAACGAGCAGTACTTC
TRBD1,TRBJ2-2,NA,TRBV4-3,CASSRTDRAGELFF,TGCGCCAGCAGCCGGACGGACAGGGCCGGGGAGCTGTTTTTT
NA,TRBJ2-1,NA,TRBV27,CASSLRGSSGYEQFF,TGTGCCAGCAGCCTTCGCGGGTCCAGCGGCTATGAGCAGTTCTTC
TRBD2,TRBJ2-1,NA,TRBV7-9,CASSLWREYHNEQFF,TGTGCCAGCAGCTTATGGCGGGAGTACCACAATGAGCAGTTCTTC
NA,TRBJ1-2,once,TRBV15,CATSRVVRDGYTF,TGTGCCACCAGCAGAGTCGTCCGCGATGGCTACACCTTC
NA,TRBJ1-5,few,TRBV28,CASQGAQPQHF,TGTGCCAGCCAGGGTGCCCAGCCCCAGCATTTT
TRBD1,TRBJ2-7,NA,TRBV7-9,CAGSGDRGYEQYF,TGTGCCGGATCCGGAGACAGGGGTTACGAGCAGTACTTC
TRBD2,TRBJ2-1,NA,TRBV11-2,CASSPGTRIYNEQFF,TGTGCCAGCAGCCCCGGGACTAGAATATACAATGAGCAGTTCTTC
NA,TRBJ1-5,NA,TRBV15,CATRGLGQPQHF,TGTGCCACCAGAGGGTTGGGCCAGCCCCAGCATTTT
NA,TRBJ1-2,NA,TRBV4-1,CASSQYGVDRNNYGYTF,TGCGCCAGCAGCCAATATGGGGTGGACAGAAACAACTATGGCTACACCTTC
NA,TRBJ2-7,NA,TRBV28,CASSLPGSYEQYF,TGTGCCAGCAGTTTACCAGGGTCCTACGAGCAGTACTTC
NA,TRBJ2-7,NA,TRBV5-4,CASSLGRGDEQYF,TGTGCCAGCAGCTTGGGCAGGGGAGACGAGCAGTACTTC
TRBD2,TRBJ2-3,NA,TRBV5-4,CASSLKRELTDTQYF,TGTGCCAGCAGCTTAAAGCGGGAGCTGACAGATACGCAGTATTTT
NA,TRBJ2-1,NA,TRBV27,CASSPRGRSSYNEQFF,TGTGCCAGCAGCCCCCGGGGGAGATCCTCCTACAATGAGCAGTTCTTC
TRBD2,TRBJ2-1,NA,TRBV7-6,CASSLSGLAGVYNEQFF,TGTGCCAGCAGCTTATCGGGACTAGCGGGAGTATACAATGAGCAGTTCTTC
NA,TRBJ2-5,NA,TRBV5-1,CASSFTGEGETQYF,TGCGCCAGCAGCTTCACAGGGGAGGGGGAGACCCAGTACTTC
NA,TRBJ2-2,NA,TRBV9,CASSVDGNTGELFF,TGTGCCAGCAGCGTAGACGGGAACACCGGGGAGCTGTTTTTT
NA,TRBJ1-1,once,TRBV30,CAWSVVPVTEAFF,TGTGCCTGGAGTGTAGTGCCGGTCACTGAAGCTTTCTTT
NA,TRBJ2-2,NA,TRBV29-1,CSAQWGAGELFF,TGCAGCGCCCAATGGGGGGCCGGGGAGCTGTTTTTT